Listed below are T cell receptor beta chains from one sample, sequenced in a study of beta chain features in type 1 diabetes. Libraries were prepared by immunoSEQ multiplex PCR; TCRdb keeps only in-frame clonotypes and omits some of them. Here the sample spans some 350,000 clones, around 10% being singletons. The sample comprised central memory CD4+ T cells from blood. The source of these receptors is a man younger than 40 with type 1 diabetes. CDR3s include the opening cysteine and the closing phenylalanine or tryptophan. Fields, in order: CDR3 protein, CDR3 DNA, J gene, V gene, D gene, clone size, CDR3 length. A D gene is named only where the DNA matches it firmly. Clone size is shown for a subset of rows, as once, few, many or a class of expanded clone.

CDR3 protein: CATTRGAWNEQYF; CDR3 DNA: TGTGCCACCACCCGCGGCGCATGGAACGAGCAGTACTTC; J gene: TRBJ2-7; V gene: TRBV28; D gene: -; clone size: many; CDR3 length: 13
CDR3 protein: CASSSDGGEQYF; CDR3 DNA: TGTGCTAGCAGCTCGGACGGGGGCGAGCAGTACTTC; J gene: TRBJ2-7; V gene: TRBV7-7; D gene: -; clone size: many; CDR3 length: 12
CDR3 protein: CAISETGQGVEQYF; CDR3 DNA: TGTGCCATCAGTGAGACGGGGCAGGGGGTCGAGCAGTACTTC; J gene: TRBJ2-7; V gene: TRBV10-3; D gene: TRBD1; clone size: few; CDR3 length: 14
CDR3 protein: CASSLVAGDPKYYGYTF; CDR3 DNA: TGTGCCAGCAGTTTGGTGGCAGGGGACCCGAAATACTATGGCTACACCTTC; J gene: TRBJ1-2; V gene: TRBV28; D gene: -; clone size: -; CDR3 length: 17
CDR3 protein: CASSGTSGRGETQYF; CDR3 DNA: TGTGCCAGCAGTGGGACTAGCGGGAGGGGAGAGACCCAGTACTTC; J gene: TRBJ2-5; V gene: TRBV2; D gene: TRBD2; clone size: many; CDR3 length: 15
CDR3 protein: CASSYDIQPQHF; CDR3 DNA: TGTGCCAGCAGTTACGATATCCAGCCCCAGCATTTT; J gene: TRBJ1-5; V gene: TRBV6-6; D gene: -; clone size: many; CDR3 length: 12
CDR3 protein: CASSEGGTGTYEQYF; CDR3 DNA: TGCGCCAGCAGTGAAGGAGGGACAGGCACCTACGAGCAGTACTTC; J gene: TRBJ2-7; V gene: TRBV10-2; D gene: TRBD1; clone size: few; CDR3 length: 15
CDR3 protein: CASSLAARIPGELFF; CDR3 DNA: TGTGCCAGCAGCTTAGCGGCCAGAATCCCCGGGGAGCTGTTTTTT; J gene: TRBJ2-2; V gene: TRBV7-2; D gene: -; clone size: few; CDR3 length: 15
CDR3 protein: CASSFGDRAGNTIYF; CDR3 DNA: TGTGCCAGCAGTTTCGGAGACAGGGCTGGAAACACCATATATTTT; J gene: TRBJ1-3; V gene: TRBV28; D gene: TRBD1; clone size: -; CDR3 length: 15
CDR3 protein: CASSQEGQINEKLFF; CDR3 DNA: TGCGCCAGCAGCCAAGAGGGACAGATTAATGAAAAACTGTTTTTT; J gene: TRBJ1-4; V gene: TRBV4-3; D gene: TRBD1; clone size: -; CDR3 length: 15
CDR3 protein: CASSLGTGEETQYF; CDR3 DNA: TGCGCCAGCAGCTTGGGTACAGGGGAAGAGACCCAGTACTTC; J gene: TRBJ2-5; V gene: TRBV5-1; D gene: TRBD1; clone size: -; CDR3 length: 14
CDR3 protein: CASEGTSGTDTQYF; CDR3 DNA: TGTGCCTCTGAAGGGACTAGCGGCACAGATACGCAGTATTTT; J gene: TRBJ2-3; V gene: TRBV7-9; D gene: TRBD2; clone size: many; CDR3 length: 14
CDR3 protein: CASSLFKSVLTF; CDR3 DNA: TGTGCCAGCAGTTTATTTAAATCTGTCCTGACTTTC; J gene: TRBJ2-6; V gene: TRBV28; D gene: -; clone size: many; CDR3 length: 12
CDR3 protein: CASSFQGADTGELFF; CDR3 DNA: TGCGCCAGCAGCTTTCAGGGGGCGGACACCGGGGAGCTGTTTTTT; J gene: TRBJ2-2; V gene: TRBV5-1; D gene: TRBD1; clone size: -; CDR3 length: 15
CDR3 protein: CASSGQGVNTEAFF; CDR3 DNA: TGTGCCAGCAGCGGACAGGGAGTGAACACTGAAGCTTTCTTT; J gene: TRBJ1-1; V gene: TRBV2; D gene: TRBD1; clone size: few; CDR3 length: 14
CDR3 protein: CASSSGGETQYF; CDR3 DNA: TGTGCCAGCAGTTCAGGCGGAGAGACCCAGTACTTC; J gene: TRBJ2-5; V gene: TRBV28; D gene: -; clone size: -; CDR3 length: 12
CDR3 protein: CASSLSGYSNQPQHF; CDR3 DNA: TGTGCCAGCAGTTTATCAGGATATAGCAATCAGCCCCAGCATTTT; J gene: TRBJ1-5; V gene: TRBV27; D gene: -; clone size: -; CDR3 length: 15
CDR3 protein: CASSLTAGETQYF; CDR3 DNA: TGTGCCAGCAGCTTAACGGCGGGAGAGACCCAGTACTTC; J gene: TRBJ2-5; V gene: TRBV7-2; D gene: -; clone size: -; CDR3 length: 13
CDR3 protein: CATSKGTGPDGYTF; CDR3 DNA: TGTGCCACCAGCAAAGGGACAGGGCCTGATGGCTACACCTTC; J gene: TRBJ1-2; V gene: TRBV15; D gene: TRBD1; clone size: many; CDR3 length: 14
CDR3 protein: CASSPPRARSYEQYF; CDR3 DNA: TGTGCCAGCAGTCCCCCCAGGGCCCGCTCCTACGAGCAGTACTTC; J gene: TRBJ2-7; V gene: TRBV27; D gene: -; clone size: few; CDR3 length: 15
CDR3 protein: CASSRQGAGETQYF; CDR3 DNA: TGTGCCAGCAGCCGACAGGGGGCGGGGGAGACCCAGTACTTC; J gene: TRBJ2-5; V gene: TRBV7-9; D gene: TRBD1; clone size: -; CDR3 length: 14
CDR3 protein: CASSPDRYEQYF; CDR3 DNA: TGTGCCAGCTCACCGGACCGCTACGAGCAGTACTTC; J gene: TRBJ2-7; V gene: TRBV18; D gene: -; clone size: medium-sized; CDR3 length: 12
CDR3 protein: CASSTRGLRDEQYF; CDR3 DNA: TGTGCCAGCAGCACCAGGGGGCTCAGGGACGAGCAGTACTTC; J gene: TRBJ2-7; V gene: TRBV7-3; D gene: TRBD1; clone size: few; CDR3 length: 14
CDR3 protein: CASSPRTVTYEQYF; CDR3 DNA: TGTGCCAGCAGCCCTAGGACAGTGACCTACGAGCAGTACTTC; J gene: TRBJ2-7; V gene: TRBV11-1; D gene: -; clone size: few; CDR3 length: 14
CDR3 protein: CASSFALAGYNEQFF; CDR3 DNA: TGTGCCAGCAGTTTCGCACTAGCGGGCTACAATGAGCAGTTCTTC; J gene: TRBJ2-1; V gene: TRBV28; D gene: TRBD2; clone size: -; CDR3 length: 15
CDR3 protein: CASSYLTGFSYNEQFF; CDR3 DNA: TGTGCCAGCAGTTACCTTACAGGGTTCTCCTACAATGAGCAGTTCTTC; J gene: TRBJ2-1; V gene: TRBV6-6; D gene: -; clone size: many; CDR3 length: 16
CDR3 protein: CASSSIERDSPLHF; CDR3 DNA: TGTGCCAGCAGTTCCATAGAGAGGGATTCACCCCTCCACTTT; J gene: TRBJ1-6; V gene: TRBV27; D gene: -; clone size: -; CDR3 length: 14
CDR3 protein: CASSSQGYNEQFF; CDR3 DNA: TGTGCCAGCAGCTCTCAGGGTTACAATGAGCAGTTCTTC; J gene: TRBJ2-1; V gene: TRBV7-9; D gene: -; clone size: -; CDR3 length: 13